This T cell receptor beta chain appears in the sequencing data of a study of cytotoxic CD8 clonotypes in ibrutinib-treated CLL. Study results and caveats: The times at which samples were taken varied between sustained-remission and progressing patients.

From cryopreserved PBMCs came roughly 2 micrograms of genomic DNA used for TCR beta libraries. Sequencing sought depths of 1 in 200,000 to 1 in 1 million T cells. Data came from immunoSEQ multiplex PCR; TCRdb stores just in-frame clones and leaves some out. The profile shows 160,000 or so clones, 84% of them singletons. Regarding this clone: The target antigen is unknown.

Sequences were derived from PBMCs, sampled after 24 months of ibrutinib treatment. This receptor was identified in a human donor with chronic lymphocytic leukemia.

CDR3 amino acids: CASSPDRLFGYTF. The CDR3 coding sequence is TGCGCCAGCAGCCCCGACAGATTGTTCGGCTACACCTTC. J is TRBJ1-2 and V is TRBV5-1, with D tentatively TRBD1 (5 bases). With 4 bases removed from V and 8 bases from J, the gap between germline ends came to 15 bases. CDR1 SGHRS and CDR2 YFSETQ come from the germline V gene. The CDR3 consists of 13 residues.